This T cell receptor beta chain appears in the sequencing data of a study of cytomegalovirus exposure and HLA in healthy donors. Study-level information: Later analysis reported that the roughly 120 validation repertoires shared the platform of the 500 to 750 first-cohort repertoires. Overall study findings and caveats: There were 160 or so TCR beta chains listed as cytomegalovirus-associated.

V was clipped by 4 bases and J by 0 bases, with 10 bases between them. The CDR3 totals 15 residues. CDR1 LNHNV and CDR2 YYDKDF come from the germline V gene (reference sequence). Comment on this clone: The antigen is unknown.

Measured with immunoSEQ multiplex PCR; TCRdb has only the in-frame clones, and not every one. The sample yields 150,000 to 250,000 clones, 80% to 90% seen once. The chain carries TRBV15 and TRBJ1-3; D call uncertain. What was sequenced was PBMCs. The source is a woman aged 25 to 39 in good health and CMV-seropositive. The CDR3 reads CATSNRGVSGNTIYF. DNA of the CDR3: TGTGCCACCAGCAACCGCGGGGTCTCTGGAAACACCATATATTTT. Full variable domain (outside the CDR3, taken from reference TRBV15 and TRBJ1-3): DAMVIQNPRYQVTQFGKPVTLSCSQTLNHNVMYWYQQKSSQAPKLLFHYYDKDFNNEADTPDNFQSRRPNTSFCFLDIRSPGLGDTAMYLCATSNRGVSGNTIYFGEGSWLTVV.